These 29 T cell receptor beta chains originate from one sample sequenced in a study of cytomegalovirus exposure and HLA in healthy donors. PCR used 60 Vbeta primers and 13 Jbeta primers. Here immunoSEQ multiplex PCR was the method, and the copy in TCRdb shows in-frame clones only, minus some. The data hold 100,000 to 150,000 clones, with roughly 84% observed a single time. The material sequenced was PBMCs. These receptors were collected from a young woman in good health and CMV-seropositive.

V gene TRBV6-5 combines with J gene TRBJ2-3, with 11 bases matching TRBD2. J gave up 6 bases and V 6 bases, and 5 bases lay outside the gene matches. Germline-derived CDR1 and CDR2 are MNHEY and SVGAGI. The CDR3 runs 14 residues. In DNA, the CDR3 is TGTGCCAGCAGGACTAGCGGGGCCATGGATACGCAGTATTTT. This gives the protein CASRTSGAMDTQYF.

The rearrangement joins TRBV21-1 to TRBJ2-2; whether TRBD1, the table's D call, matches the DNA was not checked. TRBV21-1 is tagged as a pseudogene. The CDR3 consists of 15 residues. The CDR3 sequence: CASSPRDKNTGELFF. The CDR3 coding sequence is TGTGCCAGCAGCCCTCGGGACAAGAACACCGGGGAGCTGTTTTTT.

The chain recombines TRBV10-3 with TRBJ1-5, with D perhaps TRBD1 (6 bases). Germline V lookup: CDR1 ENHRY, CDR2 SYGVKD. The CDR3 has 14 amino acids. V lost 2 bases to trimming and J lost 11 bases, with 16 bases between them. The DNA for the CDR3 is TGTGCCATCAGTGAGGGGGGTACAGGGTCAACCCAGCATTTT. Protein: CAISEGGTGSTQHF.

This chain connects TRBV9 to TRBJ1-5; D possibly corresponds to TRBD1 (5 bases). The germline gives CDR1 SGDLS, CDR2 YYNGEE. Trimming stripped 4 bases from V and 1 base from J, with 9 bases between. This CDR3 region has 14 residues. The CDR3 is CASSTQDSNQPQHF. CDR3 coding DNA: TGTGCCAGCAGCACACAGGACAGCAATCAGCCCCAGCATTTT.

The chain uses TRBV2 and TRBJ2-7; D perhaps matches TRBD1 (5 bases). Trimming shortened V by 0 bases and J by 0 bases, and 9 bases separated the two germline ends. The CDR3 has 15 amino acids. Germline CDR1 and CDR2: SNHLY and FYNNEI. CDR3 in DNA: TGTGCCAGCAGTGAAGCGGACACGTTCTCCTACGAGCAGTACTTC. Translated, it gives CASSEADTFSYEQYF.

V gene TRBV18 combines with J gene TRBJ1-2; maybe TRBD1 (6 bases). The CDR3 is 15 amino acids. The V gene lost 3 bases and the J gene lost 2 bases, with 13 bases spanning the gap. Germline loops: CDR1 KGHSH, CDR2 LQKENI. The CDR3 loop is CASSPGADFNYGYTF. As DNA, the CDR3 is TGTGCCAGCTCACCGGGGGCAGATTTCAACTATGGCTACACCTTC.

V and J are TRBV6-5 and TRBJ1-1; D unresolved. V was clipped by 2 bases and J by 0 bases, with 4 bases between them. This CDR3 has 13 amino acids. In germline, CDR1 is MNHEY, CDR2 SVGAGI. The CDR3 reads CASSYTVNTEAFF. CDR3 bases: TGTGCCAGCAGTTACACGGTGAACACTGAAGCTTTCTTT.

The DNA of the CDR3 is TGCAGCGGCGGACAGGGCTACGAGCAGTACTTC. Encoded protein: CSGGQGYEQYF. J is TRBJ2-7 and V is TRBV29-1; 8 positions agree with TRBD1. The CDR3 spans 11 residues. The germline CDR1 and CDR2 sequences are SQVTM and ANQGSEA. The J segment lost 3 bases and the V segment lost 7 bases, leaving 2 bases of the junction unmatched.

The chain couples TRBV11-2 to TRBJ2-5, with 7 bases aligning to TRBD2. Germline V gives CDR1 SGHAT, CDR2 FQNNGV. Unmatched junction bases numbered 22, after V lost 8 bases and J lost 4 bases. CDR3 length: 18 amino acids. The CDR3 nucleotides are TGTGCCAGCTCCTTTGAGGGATTTTATGGCGGGGGAAGAGAGACCCAGTACTTC. This gives the protein CASSFEGFYGGGRETQYF.

The V and J genes are TRBV30 and TRBJ2-3, with TRBD1 matching over 8 bases. The V and J ends lost 2 bases and 0 bases, in that order; junction bases with no gene match: 7. Germline V gene lookup returns CDR1 GTSNPN and CDR2 SVGIG (reference sequence). The CDR3 spans 16 residues. This CDR3 is CAWSRTGGFSTDTQYF. CDR3 DNA sequence: TGTGCCTGGAGTCGAACAGGGGGGTTCAGCACAGATACGCAGTATTTT.

The chain joins TRBV19 to TRBJ1-4, with a tentative D call TRBD1 (6 bases). Germline assignment: CDR1 LNHDA and CDR2 SQIVND (reference sequence). The germline V and J ends were trimmed by 3 bases and 4 bases, with 6 bases remaining between them. This CDR3 contains 13 residues. The CDR3: CASSMDSNEKLFF. CDR3 bases: TGTGCCAGTAGTATGGACAGTAATGAAAAACTGTTTTTT. The full variable domain, its missing parts supplied by reference TRBV19 and TRBJ1-4, is DGGITQSPKYLFRKEGQNVTLSCEQNLNHDAMYWYRQDPGQGLRLIYYSQIVNDFQKGDIAEGYSVSREKKESFPLTVTSAQKNPTAFYLCASSMDSNEKLFFGSGTQLSVL.

The CDR3, as DNA: TGCGCCAGCAGCCAAGGCAGTCAGGAGACCCAGTACTTC. This sequence encodes CASSQGSQETQYF. The rearrangement uses TRBV4-1 and TRBJ2-5, with D uncertain. The CDR3 spans 13 residues. Germline V lookup: CDR1 MGHRA, CDR2 YSYEKL. Trimming took 1 base from V and 5 from J, leaving 8 bases between them.

The J gene is TRBJ2-3, the V gene TRBV7-3, with TRBD2 matching over 13 bases. The V gene's germline CDR1 is SGHTA and CDR2 FQGTGA. This CDR3 region has 17 residues. Trimming took 1 base from V and 1 from J; bases not matched to a gene: 2. The DNA of the CDR3 is TGTGCCAGCAGCTTAATTGGGACTAGCGGGGGCACAGATACGCAGTATTTT. Amino acid sequence: CASSLIGTSGGTDTQYF.

The chain links TRBV10-3 to TRBJ1-5; D may be TRBD1 (5 bases). Germline V gene lookup returns CDR1 ENHRY and CDR2 SYGVKD. CDR3 size: 15 residues. Deletions cut 3 bases from V and 2 bases from J, with 11 bases between. CDR3: CAISEGGAGNQPQHF. Here the CDR3 DNA reads TGTGCCATCAGTGAAGGAGGGGCTGGCAATCAGCCCCAGCATTTT.

This clone appeared a single time. The rearrangement joins TRBV5-4 to TRBJ1-1, with TRBD1 identical over 7 bases. The germline gives CDR1 SGHNT, CDR2 YYREEE (reference sequence). V was pared by 4 bases and J by 4 bases, with 10 bases of the junction left unmatched. The CDR3 runs to 15 residues. Here the CDR3 reads CASSLDRVGGTEAFF. The CDR3 coding sequence is TGTGCCAGCAGCCTAGACAGGGTGGGTGGCACTGAAGCTTTCTTT.

The J gene is TRBJ2-7, the V gene TRBV4-1, with 7 nucleotides matching TRBD2. With V trimmed by 0 bases and J by 3 bases, 5 bases remained unmatched. CDR3 length: 15 residues. CDR1 is MGHRA and CDR2 is YSYEKL in the germline V gene. The CDR3 coding sequence is TGCGCCAGCAGCCAAGAGCCCCCGGGGGGCTACGAGCAGTACTTC. Protein product: CASSQEPPGGYEQYF.

The V call is TRBV7-6, the J call TRBJ2-1, with 7 bases fitting TRBD2. J gave up 0 bases and V 5 bases, and 4 bases lay outside the gene matches. CDR1 and CDR2 from the germline V gene are SGHVS and FNYEAQ. This CDR3 contains 15 residues. The CDR3 sequence: CASSGGESSYNEQFF. As DNA, the CDR3 is TGTGCCAGCAGCGGGGGGGAGAGCTCCTACAATGAGCAGTTCTTC.

V gene TRBV10-2 combines with J gene TRBJ2-1, with 8 bases matching TRBD2. V trimming: 0 bases; J trimming: 7 bases; junction bases outside the gene matches: 5. CDR1 is WSHSY, CDR2 SAAADI, per germline. The CDR3 runs to 15 residues. CDR3 in DNA: TGCGCCAGCAGTGAGTCGATGGGGACTAGAAATGAGCAGTTCTTC. It encodes CASSESMGTRNEQFF.

The V and J genes are TRBV5-4 and TRBJ1-6, with TRBD1 matching over 10 bases. Germline V gene lookup returns CDR1 SGHNT and CDR2 YYREEE (reference sequence). J gave up 0 bases and V 7 bases, and 4 bases lay outside the gene matches. The CDR3 loop spans 16 amino acids. CDR3 amino acids: CASGTGEGSYNSPLHF. CDR3 sequence (DNA): TGTGCCAGCGGGACAGGGGAAGGCTCCTATAATTCACCCCTCCACTTT.

J is TRBJ1-4 and V is TRBV2; 8 bases map to TRBD1. This CDR3 has 15 amino acids. The germline V gene has CDR1 SNHLY and CDR2 FYNNEI. V was clipped by 6 bases and J by 3 bases; unmatched bases: 6. The CDR3 DNA follows: TGTGCCAGCAGGACCCAGGGGGCGTCTAATGAAAAACTGTTTTTT. Translated: CASRTQGASNEKLFF.

The chain couples TRBV11-2 to TRBJ1-2, with a tentative D call TRBD1 (6 bases). V gave up 2 bases and J gave up 8 bases, with 15 bases separating them. The V gene's germline CDR1 is SGHAT and CDR2 FQNNGV. The CDR3 consists of 14 residues. The CDR3 protein is CASSLTGGAQGYTF. The CDR3 DNA reads TGTGCCAGCAGCTTAACTGGGGGGGCGCAGGGCTACACCTTC.

The chain carries TRBV5-6 and TRBJ2-5; D possibly corresponds to TRBD1 (6 bases). The DNA matches TRBJ2-7 better at its end, which makes the J call doubtful. CDR3 length equals 13 residues. From germline, CDR1 is SGHDT and CDR2 YYEEEE. The CDR3 protein is CASSFPGADEQYF. CDR3 bases: TGTGCCAGCAGCTTCCCAGGGGCTGACGAGCAGTACTTC.

The chain couples TRBV9 to TRBJ2-1; 9 bases are shared with TRBD2. With 0 bases clipped from V and 4 bases from J, the junction kept 5 bases outside the gene matches. The CDR3 spans 16 residues. CDR1 and CDR2 from the germline V gene are SGDLS and YYNGEE. The DNA of the CDR3 is TGTGCCAGCAGCGTAGAAGCGGGGGGTGAATACAATGAGCAGTTCTTC. Protein: CASSVEAGGEYNEQFF.

This clone was seen a few times. The CDR3 loop is CASSLDGGAGGVSEQYF. The CDR3 bases are TGCGCCAGCAGCCTCGACGGGGGAGCAGGGGGCGTCTCCGAGCAGTACTTC. The chain carries TRBV4-1 and TRBJ2-7; 8 positions match TRBD1. The V gene end was trimmed by 4 bases and the J gene end by 6 bases; junction bases not matched to a gene: 17. CDR1 MGHRA and CDR2 YSYEKL come from the germline V gene. The CDR3 loop spans 17 amino acids.

The rearrangement links TRBV6-1 to TRBJ2-4; TRBD2 might be the D (5 bases). V was shortened by 6 bases and J by 5 bases, with 14 bases between the two germline ends. Germline V lookup: CDR1 MNHNS, CDR2 SASEGT. The CDR3 is 14 amino acids. The CDR3, as DNA: TGTGCCAGCAGATGGACTGGACCTCAAAACATTCAGTACTTC. Translation: CASRWTGPQNIQYF.

The V call is TRBV4-1, the J call TRBJ2-3; D call uncertain. CDR1 is MGHRA, CDR2 YSYEKL, per germline. V lost 3 bases and J 0 bases, leaving 16 bases between the germline ends. The CDR3 runs 17 residues. CDR3 residues: CASSHGRLRSSTDTQYF. The CDR3 bases are TGCGCCAGCAGCCACGGCAGACTGCGATCTAGCACAGATACGCAGTATTTT.

CDR3 amino acids: CASSRRQGFPVEQYF. For the CDR3, the DNA is TGCGCCAGCAGCCGCAGACAGGGCTTTCCGGTCGAGCAGTACTTC. The rearrangement uses TRBV4-1 and TRBJ2-7; 7 bases align to TRBD1. The trim removed 4 bases at V and 6 bases at J, leaving 12 bases unmatched. This CDR3 has 15 amino acids. Germline CDR1 reads MGHRA; CDR2 reads YSYEKL.

The V gene is TRBV29-1, the J gene TRBJ1-2; TRBD1 matches at 7 bases. Trimming cost V 4 bases and J 6 bases; bases outside gene matches: 8. Germline loops: CDR1 SQVTM, CDR2 ANQGSEA. The CDR3 is 13 residues long. DNA of the CDR3: TGCAGCGTTGGTTGGGACAGCCTTAATGGCTACACCTTC. It specifies CSVGWDSLNGYTF.

The J gene is TRBJ2-5, the V gene TRBV11-2; 7 nucleotides line up with TRBD2. The tail of the sequence fits TRBJ2-7 better, so the J call may be wrong. The CDR3 runs to 15 residues. CDR1 is SGHAT, CDR2 FQNNGV, per germline. CDR3 protein: CASSLVRQLADEQYF. The CDR3 bases are TGTGCCAGCAGCTTAGTCCGACAGCTAGCGGACGAGCAGTACTTC.